This is a list of T cell receptor beta chains from one sample in a study of cytomegalovirus exposure and HLA in healthy donors. Repertoires were generated with immunoSEQ multiplex PCR, while TCRdb's copy carries only in-frame clones and drops some. Here the sample spans about 190,000 clones, about 69% being singletons. The specimen was PBMCs. The receptor set was obtained from a man aged 25 to 40 in good health and CMV-seropositive. CDR3s include the opening cysteine and the closing phenylalanine or tryptophan. D genes are given only for firm matches. Size values are once, few and many counts, or a class for expanded clones, and some rows have none.

>TRBJ2-2|TRBD1|TRBV18|-
CASSPPGQGNTGELFF
TGTGCCAGCTCACCACCGGGACAGGGAAACACCGGGGAGCTGTTTTTT
>TRBJ2-1|-|TRBV7-2|-
CASSPPSSRDTQFF
TGTGCCAGCAGCCCACCCTCATCCCGGGACACGCAGTTCTTC
>TRBJ1-2|-|TRBV28|-
CASSRGDYGYTF
TGTGCCAGCAGTCGCGGTGATTATGGCTACACCTTC
>TRBJ1-1|-|TRBV6-6|-
CASTPTRGTSHEAFF
TGTGCCAGCACCCCTACTCGAGGGACAAGTCATGAAGCTTTCTTT
>TRBJ1-2|TRBD1|TRBV10-3|-
CAISDKAQGRDGYTF
TGTGCCATCAGTGATAAAGCACAGGGGAGAGATGGCTACACCTTC
>TRBJ2-5|-|TRBV18|-
CASSPRTETSLGETQYF
TGTGCCAGCTCACCGAGGACAGAGACTTCCCTAGGAGAGACCCAGTACTTC
>TRBJ1-1|TRBD1|TRBV9|-
CASSVEGGQGRSPEAFF
TGTGCCAGCAGCGTAGAGGGGGGACAGGGAAGGAGCCCTGAAGCTTTCTTT
>TRBJ2-2|-|TRBV7-9|-
CASSLSGTRPGELFF
TGTGCCAGCAGTCTAAGTGGGACTCGCCCCGGGGAGCTGTTTTTT
>TRBJ1-4|TRBD1|TRBV29-1|-
CSVLGQGGEKLFF
TGCAGCGTTCTGGGACAGGGAGGTGAAAAACTGTTTTTT
>TRBJ1-1|TRBD1|TRBV6-5|-
CASSPNPTGVTEAFF
TGTGCCAGCAGTCCCAACCCGACAGGGGTAACTGAAGCTTTCTTT
>TRBJ1-3|TRBD1|TRBV7-9|few
CSSSPGTGGRNTIYF
TGTTCCAGCAGCCCCGGGACAGGGGGCCGAAACACCATATATTTT
>TRBJ1-2|-|TRBV7-9|-
CASSNREGGDYGYTF
TGTGCCAGCAGCAATAGGGAGGGGGGGGACTATGGCTACACCTTC
>TRBJ2-2|TRBD1|TRBV7-8|few
CASSTGTVHTGELFF
TGTGCCAGCAGCACCGGGACAGTTCACACCGGGGAGCTGTTTTTT
>TRBJ2-6|TRBD1|TRBV4-3|-
CASSQSGQGRANVLTF
TGCGCCAGCAGCCAGTCGGGACAGGGGAGAGCCAACGTCCTGACTTTC
>TRBJ1-3|TRBD1|TRBV6-1|few
CASSVGQSVDTIYF
TGTGCCAGCAGTGTGGGACAGTCGGTGGACACCATATATTTT
>TRBJ2-3|-|TRBV4-3|-
CASSQDPRITDTQYF
TGCGCCAGCAGCCAAGACCCCAGGATCACAGATACGCAGTATTTT
>TRBJ2-7|-|TRBV6-1|-
CASRTDNSYEQYF
TGTGCCAGCAGAACGGACAACTCCTACGAGCAGTACTTC
>TRBJ2-7|-|TRBV6-4|-
CASSESDLGHLTYEQYF
TGTGCCAGCAGTGAATCAGACCTGGGACATTTGACCTACGAGCAGTACTTC
>TRBJ1-1|-|TRBV4-1|-
CASSQVGTALGRGAFF
TGCGCCAGCAGCCAAGTGGGAACGGCCCTCGGCAGAGGGGCTTTCTTT
>TRBJ1-2|TRBD1|TRBV19|-
CASSMGTGRNYGYTF
TGTGCCAGTAGTATGGGGACAGGGCGGAACTATGGCTACACCTTC
>TRBJ2-1|-|TRBV27|-
CASSSPGTEQFF
TGTGCCAGCAGTTCCCCCGGGACAGAGCAGTTCTTC
>TRBJ2-6|-|TRBV5-1|-
CASSFGGTLSGANVLTF
TGCGCCAGCAGCTTTGGAGGCACCCTCTCTGGGGCCAACGTCCTGACTTTC
>TRBJ1-2|-|TRBV7-9|-
CASSSTRWADYGYTF
TGTGCCAGCAGCTCCACTCGGTGGGCTGACTATGGCTACACCTTC
>TRBJ1-2|-|TRBV28|-
CASTLGLTDGYTF
TGTGCCAGCACCCTTGGGCTAACGGATGGCTACACCTTC
>TRBJ2-1|TRBD1|TRBV11-1|few
CASSLEGQVYNEQFF
TGTGCCAGCAGCTTAGAGGGACAGGTGTACAATGAGCAGTTCTTC
>TRBJ2-1|-|TRBV27|-
CASSLIRRGDNEQFF
TGTGCCAGCAGTTTAATCAGGCGGGGAGATAATGAGCAGTTCTTC
>TRBJ2-7|-|TRBV11-2|-
CASSLVRTAFAEQYF
TGTGCCAGCAGCTTAGTACGGACTGCCTTTGCTGAGCAGTACTTC
>TRBJ2-5|TRBD2|TRBV9|-
CASSVGEGGLQETQYF
TGTGCCAGCAGCGTCGGGGAGGGTGGCCTCCAAGAGACCCAGTACTTC
>TRBJ1-5|-|TRBV19|-
CASTYKGSNQPQHF
TGTGCCAGTACCTATAAGGGGAGCAATCAGCCCCAGCATTTT
>TRBJ1-1|TRBD1|TRBV29-1|-
CSVIGQATGAFF
TGCAGCGTCATCGGACAGGCTACAGGAGCTTTCTTT
>TRBJ2-3|-|TRBV5-4|-
CASSLGLIAGPFSTDTQYF
TGTGCCAGCAGCTTGGGCCTTATAGCCGGTCCGTTTAGCACAGATACGCAGTATTTT
>TRBJ2-6|TRBD1|TRBV7-9|few
CASSLAPGQGTGANVLTF
TGTGCCAGCAGCTTAGCTCCGGGACAGGGGACTGGGGCCAACGTCCTGACTTTC
>TRBJ2-3|-|TRBV27|-
CASSLSGTLFNTDTQYF
TGTGCCAGCAGTCTCTCCGGGACACTCTTTAACACAGATACGCAGTATTTT
>TRBJ2-1|TRBD1|TRBV25-1|-
CASRVDRDFHNEQFF
TGTGCCAGCAGGGTGGACAGGGATTTTCACAATGAGCAGTTCTTC
>TRBJ1-1|-|TRBV6-5|-
CASSVPGGRAFF
TGTGCCAGCAGTGTCCCGGGGGGCCGGGCTTTCTTT
>TRBJ1-1|-|TRBV2|once
CASRYRENTEAFF
TGTGCCAGCAGATACAGGGAAAACACTGAAGCTTTCTTT
>TRBJ1-5|-|TRBV29-1|-
CSASGTSSNQPQHF
TGCAGCGCGAGCGGGACATCTTCTAATCAGCCCCAGCATTTT
>TRBJ2-7|TRBD2|TRBV6-5|-
CASSYSLAGTYEQYF
TGTGCCAGCAGTTACTCGCTAGCGGGAACCTACGAGCAGTACTTC
>TRBJ1-2|-|TRBV29-1|-
CSVVVQSYGYTF
TGCAGCGTTGTTGTACAGTCCTATGGCTACACCTTC
>TRBJ2-1|TRBD2|TRBV9|few
CASSTVGEGHNEQFF
TGTGCCAGCAGCACGGTGGGGGAGGGACACAATGAGCAGTTCTTC
>TRBJ2-7|TRBD2|TRBV4-2|-
CASSQGTSGSVYEQYF
TGTGCCAGCAGCCAAGGGACTAGCGGGAGTGTCTACGAGCAGTACTTC
>TRBJ1-1|-|TRBV7-2|-
CASSWGARGTEAFF
TGTGCCAGCAGCTGGGGAGCCAGAGGCACTGAAGCTTTCTTT
>TRBJ2-3|TRBD2|TRBV5-4|few
CASSATSGTDTQYF
TGTGCCAGCAGCGCGACTAGCGGAACAGATACGCAGTATTTT
>TRBJ2-7|TRBD1|TRBV9|-
CASSVGTGDNEQYF
TGTGCCAGCAGCGTCGGGACAGGGGATAACGAGCAGTACTTC
>TRBJ2-5|TRBD2|TRBV4-3|-
CASSWGIAGTPETQYF
TGCGCCAGCAGCTGGGGTATAGCGGGAACTCCAGAGACCCAGTACTTC